Listed below are T cell receptor beta chains from one sample, sequenced in a study of blood T cell repertoires in COVID-19. Produced via immunoSEQ multiplex PCR; TCRdb's table is partial and in-frame only. The sample yields under 100,000 clones, about nine tenths seen once. The sample was peripheral blood. The origin of the receptors is a man aged 50-60 years with acute or convalescent COVID-19. Both conserved end residues are part of each CDR3. The D gene is left open where the match is weak. Not all rows give a size; the values are once, few, many and, for expanded clones, a class.

V	size	J	D	DNA	CDR3
TRBV3-1/TRBV3-2	few	TRBJ1-3	TRBD1	TGTGCCAGCAGCCCCGGGAGGACAGGGGGCCCTATCTCTGGAAACACCATATATTTT	CASSPGRTGGPISGNTIYF
TRBV18	.	TRBJ1-2	.	TGTGCCAGCTCACCCCCCCAGAACTATGGCTACACCTTC	CASSPPQNYGYTF
TRBV12-3/TRBV12-4	.	TRBJ1-6	.	TGTGCCAGCAGTTCGGTCGAAAATTCACCCCTCCACTTT	CASSSVENSPLHF
TRBV10-1	few	TRBJ1-1	.	TGCGCCAGCAGTGAGATGGGGAGTCCTCGAGCTTTCTTT	CASSEMGSPRAFF
TRBV5-1	.	TRBJ2-3	TRBD2	TGCGCCAGCAGCTGGGGGGAGGGCGCAGATACGCAGTATTTT	CASSWGEGADTQYF
TRBV5-1	.	TRBJ2-5	.	TGCGCCAGCAAGGAAACTGGACAGCACGGGACCCAGTACTTC	CASKETGQHGTQYF
TRBV5-1	.	TRBJ1-6	.	TGCGCCAGCAGCTTGTTTCAGGTCGGGAGCTCCTATAATTCACCCCTCCACTTT	CASSLFQVGSSYNSPLHF
TRBV24-1	.	TRBJ1-5	TRBD1	TGTGCCACCGACCAGGGGGCTGGCAATCAGCCCCAGCATTTT	CATDQGAGNQPQHF
TRBV5-4	.	TRBJ1-2	.	TGTGCCAGCAGCTTGGGGGGCAGGAACTATGGCTACACCTTC	CASSLGGRNYGYTF
TRBV18	.	TRBJ2-1	TRBD2	TGTGCCAGCTCACCAAGACCTCGGGGGACTAGCGGCTACAATGAGCAGTTCTTC	CASSPRPRGTSGYNEQFF
TRBV6-5	few	TRBJ1-6	.	TGTGCCAGCAGCCCCAGGTCAAATTCACCCCTCCACTTT	CASSPRSNSPLHF
TRBV24-1	.	TRBJ2-3	TRBD2	TGTGCCACCAGTGACCCTAGCGGCCTCACAGATACGCAGTATTTT	CATSDPSGLTDTQYF
TRBV19	.	TRBJ1-6	.	TGTGCCAGTAGGGACAGCGACGCCCGATCACCCCTCCACTTT	CASRDSDARSPLHF
TRBV7-9	.	TRBJ2-1	TRBD2	TGTGCCAGCAGCTTAGCTGGCAGGGGCCGGGAGGGCCTCGGTGAGCAGTTCTTC	CASSLAGRGREGLGEQFF
TRBV7-6	.	TRBJ1-2	TRBD1	TGTGCCAGCAGCTTAGAACAGGGGGCGCAGAGTGGAGGCTACACCTTC	CASSLEQGAQSGGYTF
TRBV11-2	few	TRBJ2-7	.	TGTGCCAGCAGCTTAGCAGGCTACCTCTCCTACGAGCAGTACTTC	CASSLAGYLSYEQYF
TRBV21-1	few	TRBJ1-2	.	TGTGCCAGCAGCACCTACCAGCCGGGACAGGGGCCGCACCCACTCCCTTCGAACTATGGCTACACCTTC	CASSTYQPGQGPHPLPSNYGYTF
TRBV5-4	.	TRBJ2-5	TRBD2	TGTGCCAGCAGCTTGCTAGCGGGTAAAGAGACCCAGTACTTC	CASSLLAGKETQYF
TRBV12-3/TRBV12-4	.	TRBJ2-7	TRBD2	TGTGCCAGCAGTCGACTAGCTGGCGAGCAGTACTTC	CASSRLAGEQYF
TRBV2	.	TRBJ2-2	.	TGTGCCAGCAGCCGGAGGGCGGTCTCCACCGGGGAGCTGTTTTTT	CASSRRAVSTGELFF